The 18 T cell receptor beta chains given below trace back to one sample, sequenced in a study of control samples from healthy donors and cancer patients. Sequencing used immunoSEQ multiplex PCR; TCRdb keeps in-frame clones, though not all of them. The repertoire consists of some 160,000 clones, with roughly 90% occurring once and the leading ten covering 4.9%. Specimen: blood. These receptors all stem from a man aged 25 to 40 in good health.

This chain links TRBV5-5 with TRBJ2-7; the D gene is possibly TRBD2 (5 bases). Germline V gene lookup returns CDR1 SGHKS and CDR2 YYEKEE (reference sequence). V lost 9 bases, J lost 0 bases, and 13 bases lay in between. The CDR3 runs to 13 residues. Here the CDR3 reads CATRPGSSYEQYF. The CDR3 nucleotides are TGTGCCACCCGGCCGGGAAGCTCCTACGAGCAGTACTTC.

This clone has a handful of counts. CDR3 sequence (DNA): TGTGCCAGCAGTGAAGCGTACAGGGGGGGCGGCATTCAGTACTTC. Translation gives CASSEAYRGGGIQYF. The chain couples TRBV6-1 to TRBJ2-4; a weak D match, TRBD1 (8 bases). The ends were cut back, 0 bases at V and 9 bases at J, with 15 bases in the middle. Per germline, CDR1 MNHNS and CDR2 SASEGT. The CDR3 has 15 amino acids.

CDR3 protein: CASSPLTGGGYTF. Written as DNA, the CDR3 is TGTGCCAGCAGTCCGCTCACAGGGGGCGGCTACACCTTC. V usage is TRBV27 and J usage is TRBJ1-2, with 9 bases fitting TRBD1. V shed 5 bases, J shed 8 bases, and the junction held 6 bases outside the gene matches. Germline lookup yields CDR1 MNHEY and CDR2 SMNVEV (reference sequence). The CDR3 has 13 residues.

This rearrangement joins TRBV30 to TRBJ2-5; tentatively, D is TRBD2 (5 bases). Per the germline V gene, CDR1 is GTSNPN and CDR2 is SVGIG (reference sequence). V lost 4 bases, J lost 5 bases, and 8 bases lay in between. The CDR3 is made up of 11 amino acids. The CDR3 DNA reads TGTGCCTGGAAAGCGGCGGAGACCCAGTACTTC. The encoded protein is CAWKAAETQYF.

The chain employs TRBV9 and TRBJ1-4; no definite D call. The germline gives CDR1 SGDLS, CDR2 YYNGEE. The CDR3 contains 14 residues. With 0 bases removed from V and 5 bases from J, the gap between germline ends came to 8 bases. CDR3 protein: CASSVDGMNEKLFF. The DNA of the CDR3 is TGTGCCAGCAGCGTAGACGGAATGAATGAAAAACTGTTTTTT.

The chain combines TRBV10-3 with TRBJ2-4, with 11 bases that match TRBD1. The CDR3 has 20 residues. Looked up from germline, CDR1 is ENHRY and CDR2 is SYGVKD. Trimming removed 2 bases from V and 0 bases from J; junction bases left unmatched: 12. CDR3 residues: CAISEGGTGGSSVAKNIQYF. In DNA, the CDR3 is TGTGCCATCAGTGAGGGGGGGACAGGGGGATCGTCCGTAGCCAAAAACATTCAGTACTTC.

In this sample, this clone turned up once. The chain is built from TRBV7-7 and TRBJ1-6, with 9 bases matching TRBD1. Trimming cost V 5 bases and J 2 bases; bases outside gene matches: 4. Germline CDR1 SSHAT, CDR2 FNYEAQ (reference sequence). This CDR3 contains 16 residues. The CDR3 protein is CASSKGQGTYNSPLHF. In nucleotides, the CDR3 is TGTGCCAGCAGCAAAGGACAGGGGACCTATAATTCACCCCTCCACTTT. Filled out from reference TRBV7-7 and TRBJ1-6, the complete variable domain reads GAGVSQSPRYKVTKRGQDVTLRCDPISSHATLYWYQQALGQGPEFLTYFNYEAQPDKSGLPSDRFSAERPEGSISTLTIQRTEQRDSAMYRCASSKGQGTYNSPLHFGNGTRLTVT.

CDR3 sequence: CASSHSTSGKLVNEQFF. Here the CDR3 DNA reads TGTGCCAGCAGCCATTCGACTAGCGGGAAATTGGTGAATGAGCAGTTCTTC. V is TRBV14 and J is TRBJ2-1; 11 bases are a match to TRBD2. V lost 3 bases, J lost 7 bases, and 11 bases stayed unmatched. The CDR3 covers 17 residues. In germline, CDR1 is SGHDN, CDR2 FVKESK.

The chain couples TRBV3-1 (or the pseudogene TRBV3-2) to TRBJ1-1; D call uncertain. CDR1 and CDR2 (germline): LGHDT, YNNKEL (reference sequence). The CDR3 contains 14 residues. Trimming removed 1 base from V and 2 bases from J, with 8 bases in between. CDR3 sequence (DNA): TGTGCCAGCAGCCAAGTAACCAGAAACACTGAAGCTTTCTTT. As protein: CASSQVTRNTEAFF.

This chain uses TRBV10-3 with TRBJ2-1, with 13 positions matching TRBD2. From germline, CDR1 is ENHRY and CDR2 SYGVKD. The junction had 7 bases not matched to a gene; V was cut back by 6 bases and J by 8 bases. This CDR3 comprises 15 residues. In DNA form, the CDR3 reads TGTGCCATCAGCAGGACTAGCGGGAGTGTGGATGAGCAGTTCTTC. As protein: CAISRTSGSVDEQFF.

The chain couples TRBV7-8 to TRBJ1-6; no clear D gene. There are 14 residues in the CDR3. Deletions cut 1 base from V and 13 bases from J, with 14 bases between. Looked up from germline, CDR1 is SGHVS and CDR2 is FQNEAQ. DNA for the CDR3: TGTGCCAGCAGCTTAGGGACCCAAGATCCCCCCCTCCACTTT. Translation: CASSLGTQDPPLHF.

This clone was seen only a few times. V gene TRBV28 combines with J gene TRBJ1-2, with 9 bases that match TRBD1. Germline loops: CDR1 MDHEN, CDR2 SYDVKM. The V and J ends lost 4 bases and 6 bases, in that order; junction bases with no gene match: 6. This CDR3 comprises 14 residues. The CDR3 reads CASSSLGQGDGYTF. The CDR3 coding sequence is TGTGCCAGCAGTTCCCTGGGACAGGGAGATGGCTACACCTTC.

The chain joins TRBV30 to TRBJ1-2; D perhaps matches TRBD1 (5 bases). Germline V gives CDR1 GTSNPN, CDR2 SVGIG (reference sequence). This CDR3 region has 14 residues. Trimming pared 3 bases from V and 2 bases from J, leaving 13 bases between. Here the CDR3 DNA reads TGTGCCTGGAGCCGGGCAGGGATGAACTATGGCTACACCTTC. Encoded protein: CAWSRAGMNYGYTF.

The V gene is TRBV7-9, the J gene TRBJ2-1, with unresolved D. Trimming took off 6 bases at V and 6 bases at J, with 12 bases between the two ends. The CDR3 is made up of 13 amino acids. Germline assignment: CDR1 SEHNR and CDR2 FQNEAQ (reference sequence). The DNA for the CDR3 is TGTGCCAGCAGTGGACCGAATCGCAATGAGCAGTTCTTC. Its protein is CASSGPNRNEQFF.

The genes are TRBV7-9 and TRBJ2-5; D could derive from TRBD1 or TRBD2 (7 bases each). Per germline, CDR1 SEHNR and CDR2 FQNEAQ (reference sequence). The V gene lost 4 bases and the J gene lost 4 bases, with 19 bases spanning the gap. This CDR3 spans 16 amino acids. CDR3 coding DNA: TGTGCCAGCAGCTCGTCCCCAGGGGGGGGTGGAGAGACCCAGTACTTC. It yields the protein CASSSSPGGGGETQYF.

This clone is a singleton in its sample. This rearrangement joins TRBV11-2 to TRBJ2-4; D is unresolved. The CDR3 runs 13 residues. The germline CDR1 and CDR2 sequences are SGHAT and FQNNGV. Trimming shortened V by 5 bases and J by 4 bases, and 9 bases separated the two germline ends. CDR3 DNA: TGTGCCAGCAGCCAGATGGGAAAAAACATTCAGTACTTC. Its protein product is CASSQMGKNIQYF. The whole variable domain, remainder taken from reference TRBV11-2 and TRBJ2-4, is EAGVAQSPRYKIIEKRQSVAFWCNPISGHATLYWYQQILGQGPKLLIQFQNNGVVDDSQLPKDRFSAERLKGVDSTLKIQPAKLEDSAVYLCASSQMGKNIQYFGAGTRLSVL.

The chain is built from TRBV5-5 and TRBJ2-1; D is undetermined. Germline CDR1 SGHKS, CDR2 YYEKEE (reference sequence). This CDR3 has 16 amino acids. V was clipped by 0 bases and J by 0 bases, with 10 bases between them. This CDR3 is CASSLGTSPSYNEQFF. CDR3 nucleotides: TGTGCCAGCAGCTTGGGTACATCCCCCTCCTACAATGAGCAGTTCTTC.

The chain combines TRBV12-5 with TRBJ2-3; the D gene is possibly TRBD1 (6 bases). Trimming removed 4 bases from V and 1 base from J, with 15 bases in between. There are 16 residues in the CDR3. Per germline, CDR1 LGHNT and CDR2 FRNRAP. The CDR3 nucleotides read TGTGCTAGTGGTTCCCAGAGTCGGACAGGCACAGATACGCAGTATTTT. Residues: CASGSQSRTGTDTQYF.